This TCR beta chain was recovered during a study of T-cell reconstitution after alpha-beta-depleted transplantation in children. With respect to this clonotype: Antigen specificity is unknown.

Unique molecular identifiers were used to barcode this TCRbeta library. TCRdb itself ran the PCR reads through MiXCR, one entry per CDR3 protein. In the table there are hundreds of thousands of distinct CDR3 sequences, 13% of which are singletons. Whole-study findings and limits: Expanded clones from the graft, numbering several hundred, reportedly supplied alpha-beta T cells about two months after transplant. Hyperexpanded clones declined; after one year, newly produced T cells mostly supplied diversity. Some patients showed high day-60 TCRbeta diversity, which derived from surviving recipient T cells and thymic progenitors.

The sample consisted of PBMCs, mostly from graft donor cells, taken 360 days after TCRalphabeta/CD19-depleted stem cell transplant. The receptor's source is a male patient younger than 18 who had a stem cell transplant for acute myeloid leukemia, so the T cells may come from the graft donor.

The CDR3 nucleotides are TGTGCCAGCAGCCAAGATCGAGCGGTACACCGATTCTACGAGCAGTACTTC. This gives the protein CASSQDRAVHRFYEQYF. The chain joins TRBV14 to TRBJ2-7, with a weak D call TRBD2 (5 bases). V was cut by 0 bases and J by 3 bases, with 18 bases left in between. The CDR3 has 17 amino acids. CDR1 is SGHDN and CDR2 is FVKESK in the germline V gene.